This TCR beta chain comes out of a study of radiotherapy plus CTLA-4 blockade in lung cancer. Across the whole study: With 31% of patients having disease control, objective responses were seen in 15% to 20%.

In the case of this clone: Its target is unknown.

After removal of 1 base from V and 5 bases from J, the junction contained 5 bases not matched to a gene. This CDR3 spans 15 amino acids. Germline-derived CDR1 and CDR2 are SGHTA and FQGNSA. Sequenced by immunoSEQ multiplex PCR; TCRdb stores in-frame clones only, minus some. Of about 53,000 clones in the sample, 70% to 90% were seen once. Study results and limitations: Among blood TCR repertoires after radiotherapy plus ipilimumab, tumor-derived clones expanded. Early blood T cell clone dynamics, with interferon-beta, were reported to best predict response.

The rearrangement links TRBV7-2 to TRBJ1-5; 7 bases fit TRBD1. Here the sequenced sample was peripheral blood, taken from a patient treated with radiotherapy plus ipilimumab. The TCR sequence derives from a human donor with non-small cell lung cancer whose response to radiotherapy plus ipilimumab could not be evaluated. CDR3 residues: CASSLVGQVYQPQHF. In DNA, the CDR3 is TGTGCCAGCAGCTTAGTCGGACAGGTATATCAGCCCCAGCATTTT.